The clone carrying this T cell receptor (beta chain) was detected only once. Its antigen is currently unknown. CDR1 DFQATT and CDR2 SNEGSKA come from the germline V gene (reference sequence). The CDR3 sequence is 13 residues long. This record comes from a study of CD8 T cells in ankylosing spondylitis. Scientists made TCR beta libraries using quantitative 5'-RACE with molecular barcodes. TCRdb reanalysed the 5' RACE reads using MiXCR and keeps one entry per CDR3 protein. In the table there are 200,000 to 250,000 distinct CDR3 sequences, approximately 11% of which are singletons. Findings and limits, study-wide: Prior literature has documented some motif variants in synovial fluid and blood from reactive arthritis. In ankylosing spondylitis patients, matched synovial fluid reportedly showed significant enrichment of disease-linked clones. Disease-linked clones bore a CD8+ phenotype, appearing relatively rarely in peripheral blood.

What was sequenced was blood, either unsorted or a sorted T cell fraction (not recorded which). The sequence came from a male donor with ankylosing spondylitis or in good health (not recorded which). The chain couples TRBV20-1 to TRBJ1-4; maybe TRBD1 (5 bases). The CDR3 region is CTPKGFGDEKLFF. The CDR3 DNA sequence: TGCACCCCAAAGGGGTTTGGGGATGAAAAACTGTTTTTT.